Each of the 21 T cell receptor beta chains below was sequenced from the same sample in a study of breast tumors, draining lymph nodes, adjacent tissues. TCRdb re-called the multiplex PCR reads with MiXCR, one entry per CDR3 protein. Of approximately 280,000 distinct CDR3 sequences listed, under 35% were seen once; the top ten hold approximately 1%. The lymph nodes were axillary draining lymph nodes from breast cancer patients. Material: axillary lymph node tissue. The receptors stem from a female donor with breast cancer. Some clones in this sample may be carry-over from other donors' samples.

There are a few counts of this clonotype. The chain is built from TRBV30 and TRBJ2-2; unclear D gene. V dropped 0 bases and J dropped 4 bases, with 3 bases sitting between them. The CDR3 extends over 12 amino acids. Per germline, CDR1 GTSNPN and CDR2 SVGIG (reference sequence). The DNA for the CDR3 is TGTGCCTGGAGTGTATTCACCGGGGAGCTGTTTTTT. Translated: CAWSVFTGELFF.

The table lists this clonotype with a count of one. The conserved closing phenylalanine or tryptophan is absent in this CDR3, likely reflecting a read error. The J gene is TRBJ2-7, the V gene TRBV6-1; tentatively, D is TRBD1 or TRBD2 (5 bases each). The V gene's germline CDR1 is MNHNS and CDR2 SASEGT. The CDR3 is 13 residues long. V was shortened by 4 bases and J by 1 base, with 8 bases between the two germline ends. CDR3 DNA: TGTGCCAGCAGTGTTGGGGGATCCTACGAGCAGTACTCC. Residues: CASSVGGSYEQYS.

This clonotype has only a few counts. The chain has TRBV6-7 and TRBJ2-3; 9 bases match TRBD2. TRBV6-7 is flagged as an ORF with uncertain function. The CDR3 contains 21 residues. V shed 0 bases, J shed 0 bases, and the junction held 16 bases outside the gene matches. CDR3 coding DNA: TGTGCCAGCAGTTACTCGAGTGGTGGGAGCGGGAGGCGGGGTAGCACAGATACGCAGTATTTT. It codes for CASSYSSGGSGRRGSTDTQYF.

V is TRBV6-1 and J is TRBJ2-3, with 7 bases lining up with TRBD1. The junction had 4 bases not matched to a gene; V was cut back by 0 bases and J by 1 base. Per the germline V gene, CDR1 is MNHNS and CDR2 is SASEGT. The CDR3 is 16 residues long. CDR3 sequence reads: CASSEAIGQGTDTQYF. As DNA, the CDR3 is TGTGCCAGCAGTGAAGCGATTGGACAGGGCACAGATACGCAGTATTTT.

A remark on this clonotype: The junction differs from germline at one of its ends, possibly a read error. The CDR3 is CASSRTSGSYNEQLF. As DNA, the CDR3 is TGTGCCAGCAGCCGAACTAGCGGCTCCTACAATGAGCAGCTCTTT. The chain uses TRBV6-5 and TRBJ2-1; 8 bases match TRBD2. CDR1 is MNHEY and CDR2 is SVGAGI in the germline V gene. This CDR3 contains 15 residues.

The sample holds a few counts of this clonotype. Just one base apart from a much larger clone, this may be a read error. The V gene is TRBV20-1, the J gene TRBJ2-1, with 8 bases fitting TRBD2. Germline CDR1 and CDR2: DFQATT and SNEGSKA (reference sequence). The CDR3 contains 14 residues. CDR3 protein: CSARGLALYTEQFF. CDR3 sequence (DNA): TGCAGTGCTAGAGGACTAGCGCTATACACTGAGCAGTTCTTC.

This clonotype was seen repeatedly, ten times or more. This chain uses TRBV24-1 with TRBJ2-4, with D tentatively TRBD2 (5 bases). With 6 bases removed from V and 6 bases from J, the gap between germline ends came to 8 bases. The CDR3 is made up of 12 amino acids. Per germline, CDR1 KGHDR and CDR2 SFDVKD. The CDR3 DNA reads TGTGCCACCAGTTACGAGGGAAACATTCAGTACTTC. Residues: CATSYEGNIQYF.

This clonotype was counted many times. The gene calls are TRBV10-2 and TRBJ2-3; no clear D gene. V was trimmed by 6 bases and J by 0 bases, leaving 13 bases between them. CDR1 and CDR2 (germline): WSHSY, SAAADI. This CDR3 has 15 amino acids. CDR3 coding DNA: TGCGCCAGCAGGGTCCTGGCTACTAGCACAGATACGCAGTATTTT. Its translation: CASRVLATSTDTQYF.

The chain carries TRBV5-5 and TRBJ2-5; either TRBD1 or TRBD2 may fit D (5 bases each). CDR1 SGHKS and CDR2 YYEKEE come from the germline V gene (reference sequence). Trimming shortened V by 6 bases and J by 1 base, and 16 bases separated the two germline ends. The CDR3 spans 15 residues. CDR3 DNA: TGTGCCAGCAAGATGGGGGAGTGGGGCCAAGAGACCCAGTACTTC. Its protein is CASKMGEWGQETQYF. The full variable domain, rest sourced from reference TRBV5-5 and TRBJ2-5, is DAGVTQSPTHLIKTRGQQVTLRCSPISGHKSVSWYQQVLGQGPQFIFQYYEKEERGRGNFPDRFSARQFPNYSSELNVNALLLGDSALYLCASKMGEWGQETQYFGPGTRLLVL.

About this clonotype: At one end, the junction sequence differs from germline, possibly due to a read error. The gene calls are TRBV7-2 and TRBJ2-3, with a tentative D call TRBD2 (5 bases). Looked up from germline, CDR1 is SGHTA and CDR2 is FQGNSA. This CDR3 comprises 15 residues. In DNA, the CDR3 is TGTGCCAGCAGCTTACAAGCGGAAGTCTCAGATGCGCAGTATTTT. This translates into CASSLQAEVSDAQYF.

This clonotype has a single count. The chain uses TRBV29-1 and TRBJ2-3, with D possibly matching TRBD2 (5 bases). Germline lookup yields CDR1 SQVTM and CDR2 ANQGSEA. The CDR3 loop spans 15 amino acids. Trimming stripped 1 base from V and 0 bases from J, with 11 bases between. In DNA, the CDR3 is TGCAGCGTTGAAGTGGGGAGAAGAAGCACAGATACGCAGTATTTT. It is translated as CSVEVGRRSTDTQYF.

Turning to this clonotype: This may be a read error, as it is one base from a much larger clone. V is TRBV6-2 or TRBV6-3 and J is TRBJ2-5, with D possibly matching TRBD1 (6 bases). Looked up from germline, CDR1 is MNHEY and CDR2 is SVGEGT. The CDR3 covers 15 residues. V lost 5 bases, J lost 0 bases, and 13 bases lay in between. CDR3 sequence reads: CASSPLQGHQETQYF. For the CDR3, the DNA is TGTGCCAGCAGTCCCCTACAGGGCCACCAAGAGACCCAGTACTTC.

This clonotype occurred once. At one end the junction does not follow the germline gene, possibly because of a read error. The chain couples TRBV7-2 to TRBJ2-5; tentatively, D is TRBD2 (5 bases). Germline CDR1 reads SGHTA; CDR2 reads FQGNSA. This CDR3 is 12 amino acids long. CDR3 sequence reads: CVSSSPLDPQYF. For the CDR3, the DNA is TGTGTCAGCAGCTCCCCACTAGACCCCCAGTACTTC.

As for this clonotype: At one end, the junction sequence differs from germline, possibly due to a read error. The genes are TRBV25-1 and TRBJ2-7; unclear D gene. The germline CDR1 and CDR2 sequences are MGHDK and SYGVNS. The CDR3 extends over 13 amino acids. In nucleotides, the CDR3 is TGTGCCAGCGGTGAACCGAGTAGCTACAAGCAGTACTTC. Translated, it gives CASGEPSSYKQYF.

Regarding this clonotype: A single base separates this from a much larger clone, so it may be a read error. In this CDR3 the conserved last residue, phenylalanine or tryptophan, is missing, so a read error is likely. The V and J genes are TRBV6-1 and TRBJ1-5; D unclear. The CDR3 spans 13 residues. The V gene lost 3 bases and the J gene lost 5 bases, with 8 bases spanning the gap. The germline V gene has CDR1 MNHNS and CDR2 SASEGT. CDR3 protein: CASSDAGDQPQHS. CDR3 DNA: TGTGCCAGCAGTGACGCCGGGGATCAGCCCCAGCATTCT.

This clonotype was recorded many times. The V gene is TRBV7-2, the J gene TRBJ2-7; tentative D call: TRBD2 (7 bases). Between the trimmed V and J ends, which lost 1 base and 3 bases, there was a span of 19 bases. Germline CDR1 SGHTA, CDR2 FQGNSA. The CDR3 is 17 residues long. The CDR3 sequence: CASSLVGGGTPHYEQYF. The CDR3 nucleotides read TGTGCCAGCAGCTTAGTAGGGGGGGGGACACCCCACTACGAGCAGTACTTC. Full variable domain (remainder filled in from reference TRBV7-2 and TRBJ2-7): GAGVSQSPSNKVTEKGKDVELRCDPISGHTALYWYRQSLGQGLEFLIYFQGNSAPDKSGLPSDRFSAERTGGSVSTLTIQRTQQEDSAVYLCASSLVGGGTPHYEQYFGPGTRLTVT.

This chain joins TRBV2 and TRBJ2-4; D remains ambiguous. CDR1 is SNHLY, CDR2 FYNNEI, per germline. V was pared by 2 bases and J by 7 bases, with 3 bases between. CDR3 length: 11 amino acids. The CDR3 sequence: CASSEMNIQYF. The CDR3 region has the DNA TGTGCCAGCAGTGAAATGAACATTCAGTACTTC.

With regard to this clonotype: A read error may explain this, as a much larger clone is one base away. This chain connects TRBV20-1 to TRBJ2-5; TRBD2 aligns across 9 bases. Germline V lookup: CDR1 DFQATT, CDR2 SNEGSKA (reference sequence). V gave up 2 bases and J gave up 2 bases; unmatched junction bases: 6. This CDR3 comprises 15 residues. CDR3 residues: CSARWASGIQETQYF. DNA of the CDR3: TGCAGTGCTAGATGGGCTAGCGGGATTCAAGAGACCCAGTACTTC.

This clonotype was recorded a few times. The chain has TRBV18 and TRBJ2-7; TRBD1 matches 7 bases. The CDR3 has 14 residues. Germline CDR1 KGHSH, CDR2 LQKENI. The V segment lost 5 bases and the J segment 2 bases; nucleotides outside the gene matches: 6. This CDR3 reads CASSIPGQPYEQYF. Here the CDR3 DNA reads TGTGCCAGCTCAATTCCGGGACAGCCCTACGAGCAGTACTTC.

The rearrangement uses TRBV29-1 and TRBJ1-1; a weak D match, TRBD1 (6 bases). The CDR3 totals 12 residues. V shed 5 bases and J shed 4 bases, with 11 bases lying between them. Germline V gene sequence: CDR1 SQVTM, CDR2 ANQGSEA. DNA of the CDR3: TGCAGCGTTACCGGGACACTCACTGAAGCTTTCTTT. Its protein product is CSVTGTLTEAFF.

This clonotype was seen repeatedly, ten times or more. This chain uses TRBV29-1 with TRBJ2-3, with D maybe TRBD2 (6 bases). Germline CDR1 and CDR2: SQVTM and ANQGSEA. The V gene lost 2 bases and the J gene lost 0 bases, with 9 bases spanning the gap. This CDR3 spans 14 amino acids. CDR3 loop: CSVELAGSTDTQYF. For the CDR3, the DNA is TGCAGCGTTGAATTGGCGGGAAGCACAGATACGCAGTATTTT.